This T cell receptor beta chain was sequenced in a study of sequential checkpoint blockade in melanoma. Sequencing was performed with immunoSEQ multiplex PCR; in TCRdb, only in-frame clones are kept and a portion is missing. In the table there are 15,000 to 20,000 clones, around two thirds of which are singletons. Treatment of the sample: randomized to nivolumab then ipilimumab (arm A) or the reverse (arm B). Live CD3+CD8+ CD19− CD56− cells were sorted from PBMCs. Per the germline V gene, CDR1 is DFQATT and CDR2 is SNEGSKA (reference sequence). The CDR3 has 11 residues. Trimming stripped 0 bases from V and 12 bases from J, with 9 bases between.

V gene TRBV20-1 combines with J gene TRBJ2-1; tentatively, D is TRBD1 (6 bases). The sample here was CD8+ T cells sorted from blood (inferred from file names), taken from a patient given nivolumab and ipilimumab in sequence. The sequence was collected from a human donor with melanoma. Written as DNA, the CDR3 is TGCAGTGCTAGAGATCAGGGGTGGCAGTTCTTC. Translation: CSARDQGWQFF.